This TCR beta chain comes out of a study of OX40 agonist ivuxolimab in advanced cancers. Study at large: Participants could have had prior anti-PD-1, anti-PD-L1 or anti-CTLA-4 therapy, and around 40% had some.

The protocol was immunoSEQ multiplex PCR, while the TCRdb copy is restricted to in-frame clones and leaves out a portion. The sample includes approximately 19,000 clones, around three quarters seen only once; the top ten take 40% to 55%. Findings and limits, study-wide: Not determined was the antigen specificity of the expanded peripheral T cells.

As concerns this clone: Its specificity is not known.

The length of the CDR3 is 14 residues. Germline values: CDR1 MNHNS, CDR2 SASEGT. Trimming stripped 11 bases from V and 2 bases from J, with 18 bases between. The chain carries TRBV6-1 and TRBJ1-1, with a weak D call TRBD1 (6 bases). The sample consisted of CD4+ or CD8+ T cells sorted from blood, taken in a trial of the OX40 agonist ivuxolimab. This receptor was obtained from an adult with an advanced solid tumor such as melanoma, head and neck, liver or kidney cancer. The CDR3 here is CAGGHRELNTEAFF. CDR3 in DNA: TGTGCCGGGGGACACCGGGAGCTAAACACTGAAGCTTTCTTT.